This record concerns one T cell receptor (beta chain) sequence. Antigen: not known. Per the germline V gene, CDR1 is MDHEN and CDR2 is SYDVKM. V was shortened by 2 bases and J by 2 bases, with 12 bases between the two germline ends. This CDR3 is built from 15 residues. Sequencing used immunoSEQ multiplex PCR; TCRdb keeps in-frame clones, though not all of them. The data hold approximately 410,000 clones, with around 87% observed a single time. The data originate from a study of Ad26.COV2.S vaccination and SARS-CoV-2 variants. Study as a whole: Ad26.COV2.S was injected intramuscularly once or twice, 56 days apart. Study results and caveats: Ad26.COV2.S recipients had broader spike-specific TCRs (P = 0.0014).

Documented treatment: 15 to 20 received Ad26.COV2.S at low or high dose, single or two shots; about 5 received placebo; per-sample allocation not given. Each sample was drawn 63 days after the first injection (of vaccine or placebo). At a Boston site, the person donating was an adult of 18-55 years. SARS-CoV-2 spike from the Wuhan strain was encoded by the vaccine, an Ad26 vector. Sequenced here: peripheral blood, sampled in a trial of Ad26.COV2.S vaccine versus placebo. The chain is built from TRBV28 and TRBJ2-5; D tentatively reads TRBD1 or TRBD2 (5 bases each). This clonotype originated in a person aged 18 to 65 who received the Ad26.COV2.S COVID-19 vaccine or a placebo. The CDR3 sequence is CASSLPNGAQETQYF. The CDR3, as DNA: TGTGCCAGCAGTTTACCCAACGGGGCACAAGAGACCCAGTACTTC. The variable domain in full, completed from reference TRBV28 and TRBJ2-5, reads DVKVTQSSRYLVKRTGEKVFLECVQDMDHENMFWYRQDPGLGLRLIYFSYDVKMKEKGDIPEGYSVSREKKERFSLILESASTNQTSMYLCASSLPNGAQETQYFGPGTRLLVL.